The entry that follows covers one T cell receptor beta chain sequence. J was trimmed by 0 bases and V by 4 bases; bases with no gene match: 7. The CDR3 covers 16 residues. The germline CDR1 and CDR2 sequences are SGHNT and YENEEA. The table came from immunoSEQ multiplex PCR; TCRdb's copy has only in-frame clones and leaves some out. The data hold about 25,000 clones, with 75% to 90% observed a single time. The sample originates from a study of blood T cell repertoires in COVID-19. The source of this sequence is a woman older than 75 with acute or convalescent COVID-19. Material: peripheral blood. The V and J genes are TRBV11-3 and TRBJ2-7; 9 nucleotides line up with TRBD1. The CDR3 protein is CASSSKGTGSSYEQYF. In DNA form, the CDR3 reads TGTGCCAGCAGCTCTAAAGGGACAGGGTCCTCCTACGAGCAGTACTTC.